This entry lists 15 T cell receptor beta chains sequenced from one sample in a study of blood T cell repertoires in COVID-19. Libraries were prepared by immunoSEQ multiplex PCR; TCRdb keeps only in-frame clonotypes and omits some of them. The sample includes 300,000 to 400,000 clones, about 91% of them seen just once. The sequenced sample consisted of peripheral blood. All receptors derive from a man aged 25 to 40 with COVID-19, enrolled during active disease.

The chain uses TRBV6-5 and TRBJ2-7; 9 bases align to TRBD1. Germline assignment: CDR1 MNHEY and CDR2 SVGAGI. CDR3 length equals 16 residues. The V gene end was trimmed by 2 bases and the J gene end by 3 bases; junction bases not matched to a gene: 8. For the CDR3, the DNA is TGTGCCAGCAGTTACACGTCCGTGACAGGGGGCTACGAGCAGTACTTC. It is translated as CASSYTSVTGGYEQYF.

The J gene is TRBJ2-1, the V gene TRBV18; TRBD2 is a possible D gene (6 bases). Looked up from germline, CDR1 is KGHSH and CDR2 is LQKENI. V was clipped by 3 bases and J by 5 bases, with 11 bases between them. The CDR3 extends over 14 amino acids. CDR3 nucleotide sequence: TGTGCCAGCTCACCCCCCGGGAGTCACAATGAGCAGTTCTTC. It translates to CASSPPGSHNEQFF.

The chain's CDR3 is CASSISGAATNEKLFF. The CDR3 DNA follows: TGTGCCAGTAGTATCAGCGGCGCTGCAACTAATGAAAAACTGTTTTTT. This chain links TRBV19 with TRBJ1-4, with D unclear. Germline loops: CDR1 LNHDA, CDR2 SQIVND (reference sequence). The CDR3 is 16 residues long. With 3 bases removed from V and 0 bases from J, the gap between germline ends came to 11 bases.

The chain carries TRBV10-3 and TRBJ2-3; D may be TRBD1 (5 bases). Germline V gene sequence: CDR1 ENHRY, CDR2 SYGVKD. Between the trimmed V and J ends, which lost 4 bases and 2 bases, there was a span of 7 bases. CDR3 length equals 13 residues. CDR3 region: CAISGGLTDTQYF. For the CDR3, the DNA is TGTGCCATCAGTGGGGGCCTCACAGATACGCAGTATTTT.

This chain joins TRBV18 and TRBJ1-5; D is uncertain. Germline CDR1 reads KGHSH; CDR2 reads LQKENI. The ends were cut back, 6 bases at V and 0 bases at J, with 9 bases in the middle. CDR3 length: 14 amino acids. The CDR3 DNA reads as TGTGCCAGCTCTCAAAGAGGTAGCAATCAGCCCCAGCATTTT. The encoded protein is CASSQRGSNQPQHF.

This chain connects TRBV29-1 to TRBJ2-3; 9 nucleotides line up with TRBD2. There are 14 residues in the CDR3. CDR1 is SQVTM, CDR2 ANQGSEA, per germline. J lost 5 bases, V lost 4 bases, and 7 bases had no gene match. CDR3 protein: CSVVPSGAGDTQYF. CDR3 bases: TGCAGCGTTGTGCCTAGCGGGGCTGGAGATACGCAGTATTTT.

This chain uses TRBV19 with TRBJ1-1, with a tentative D call TRBD1 (5 bases). The V gene's germline CDR1 is LNHDA and CDR2 SQIVND (reference sequence). The CDR3 runs to 15 residues. V was pared by 5 bases and J by 0 bases, with 13 bases between. CDR3 residues: CASSSPGGVNTEAFF. In nucleotides, the CDR3 is TGTGCCAGTAGTTCCCCGGGGGGGGTGAACACTGAAGCTTTCTTT.

The J gene is TRBJ2-3, the V gene TRBV2; 9 bases align to TRBD2. The CDR3 has 16 residues. Looked up from germline, CDR1 is SNHLY and CDR2 is FYNNEI. V trimming: 2 bases; J trimming: 6 bases; junction bases outside the gene matches: 9. The CDR3 spells CASSEMAGGVVDTQYF. The CDR3 DNA is TGTGCCAGCAGTGAAATGGCGGGAGGGGTTGTGGATACGCAGTATTTT.

The chain is built from TRBV9 and TRBJ2-1; TRBD1 matches 8 bases. Germline V gives CDR1 SGDLS, CDR2 YYNGEE. The ends lost 0 bases at V and 5 bases at J; junction bases unmatched: 7. The CDR3 runs 16 residues. As DNA, the CDR3 is TGTGCCAGCAGCGTAGCTCCGACAGGGGTCCACAATGAGCAGTTCTTC. Translated, it gives CASSVAPTGVHNEQFF.

This chain uses TRBV7-2 with TRBJ2-7; 12 bases align to TRBD1. Germline CDR1 SGHTA, CDR2 FQGNSA. The CDR3 covers 15 residues. V shed 5 bases and J 3 bases; nucleotides not matched to a gene: 5. CDR3 sequence: CASSLGQGAVYEQYF. Here the CDR3 DNA reads TGTGCCAGCAGCCTGGGACAGGGGGCGGTCTACGAGCAGTACTTC.

This clone has only one observation. The chain uses TRBV5-6 and TRBJ1-2, with D maybe TRBD1 (5 bases). Germline loops: CDR1 SGHDT, CDR2 YYEEEE. The length of the CDR3 is 15 residues. V was trimmed by 2 bases and J by 3 bases, leaving 14 bases between them. The CDR3 nucleotides are TGTGCCAGCAGCTTCCATAGGACGGGGGACTATGGCTACACCTTC. Amino acid sequence: CASSFHRTGDYGYTF.

V usage is TRBV18 and J usage is TRBJ2-7; TRBD2 aligns across 7 bases. The CDR3 consists of 13 residues. Germline CDR1 is KGHSH and CDR2 is LQKENI. V dropped 3 bases and J dropped 7; count of bases not matched to a gene: 6. The CDR3 region has the DNA TGTGCCAGCTCACCGGGGAGGGCTCGGGAGCAGTACTTC. Residues: CASSPGRAREQYF.

The chain joins TRBV29-1 to TRBJ1-1; 7 bases align to TRBD1. Germline lookup yields CDR1 SQVTM and CDR2 ANQGSEA. The junction had 9 bases not matched to a gene; V was cut back by 4 bases and J by 4 bases. This CDR3 is built from 14 residues. This CDR3 is CSVVGIQGGTEAFF. CDR3 DNA: TGCAGCGTTGTCGGGATTCAGGGGGGCACTGAAGCTTTCTTT.

The chain couples TRBV30 to TRBJ1-1; TRBD1 matches at 8 bases. The junction had 19 bases not matched to a gene; V was cut back by 2 bases and J by 5 bases. Per germline, CDR1 GTSNPN and CDR2 SVGIG (reference sequence). The CDR3 sequence is 18 residues long. CDR3 sequence: CAWSKGTGDYMRVTEAFF. The CDR3 bases are TGTGCCTGGAGTAAAGGGACAGGCGACTATATGAGGGTAACTGAAGCTTTCTTT.

The chain employs TRBV4-3 and TRBJ1-1; D perhaps matches TRBD1 (5 bases). V was pared by 4 bases and J by 6 bases, with 18 bases between. Germline-derived CDR1 and CDR2 are LGHNA and YSLEER. CDR3 length: 15 residues. CDR3 nucleotide sequence: TGCGCCAGCAGCCTAGAGGCCCAGGGCCACGCTGAAGCTTTCTTT. Protein sequence: CASSLEAQGHAEAFF.